This TCR beta chain comes out of a study of blood T cell repertoires in COVID-19. Study in general: The United States, Italy and Spain provided the acute and convalescent COVID-19 samples. PBMCs, B-cell-depleted T cells, or T cells provided the cDNA or gDNA that made up the material.

In the study's own analysis: Cell counts per sample came from amplifying reference gene primers. Generated by immunoSEQ multiplex PCR, the TCRdb table keeps only in-frame clones and is missing some. That table gives V, J and clone size, and the DNA gave D and trimming. The sample holds just under 60,000 clones, roughly four fifths seen once. Seattle cases were enrolled at active infection and followed longitudinally. The CDR3 has 16 amino acids. The germline gives CDR1 MNHEY, CDR2 SVGAGI. V was clipped by 0 bases and J by 3 bases; unmatched bases: 5. This clonotype was sampled from an older man with COVID-19, enrolled during active disease. V usage is TRBV6-5 and J usage is TRBJ2-5, with TRBD2 matching 9 bases. The sequenced sample was peripheral blood. CDR3 nucleotide sequence: TGTGCCAGCAGTTACTCGGTGGCTAGCGGGGAAGAGACCCAGTACTTC. Translated, it gives CASSYSVASGEETQYF.